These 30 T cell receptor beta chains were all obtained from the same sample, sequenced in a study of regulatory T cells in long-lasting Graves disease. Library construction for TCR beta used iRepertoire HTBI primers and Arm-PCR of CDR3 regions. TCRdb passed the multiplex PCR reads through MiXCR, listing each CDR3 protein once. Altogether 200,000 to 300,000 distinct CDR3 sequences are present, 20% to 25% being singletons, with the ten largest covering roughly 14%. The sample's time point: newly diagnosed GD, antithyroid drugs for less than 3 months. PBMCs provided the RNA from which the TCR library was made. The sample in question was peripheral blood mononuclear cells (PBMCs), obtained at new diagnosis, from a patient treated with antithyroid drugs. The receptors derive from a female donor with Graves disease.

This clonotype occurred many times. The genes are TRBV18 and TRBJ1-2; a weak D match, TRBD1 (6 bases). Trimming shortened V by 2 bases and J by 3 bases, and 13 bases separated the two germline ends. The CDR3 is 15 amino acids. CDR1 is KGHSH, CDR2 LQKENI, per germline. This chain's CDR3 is CASSPGQGRYYGYTF. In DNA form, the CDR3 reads TGTGCCAGCTCACCAGGGCAGGGGCGTTACTATGGCTACACCTTC.

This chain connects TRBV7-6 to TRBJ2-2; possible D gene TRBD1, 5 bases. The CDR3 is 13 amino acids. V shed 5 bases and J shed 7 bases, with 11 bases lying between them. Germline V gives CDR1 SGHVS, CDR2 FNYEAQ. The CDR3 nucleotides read TGTGCCAGCAGCACTTCTCAGGGCGGGGAGCTGTTTTTT. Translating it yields CASSTSQGGELFF.

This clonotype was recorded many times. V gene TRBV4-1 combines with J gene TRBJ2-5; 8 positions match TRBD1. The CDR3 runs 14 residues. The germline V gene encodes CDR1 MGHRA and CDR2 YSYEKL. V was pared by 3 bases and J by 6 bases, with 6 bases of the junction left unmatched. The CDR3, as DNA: TGCGCCAGCAGCCAGGGTGGACAGGGACAGACCCAGTACTTC. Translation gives CASSQGGQGQTQYF.

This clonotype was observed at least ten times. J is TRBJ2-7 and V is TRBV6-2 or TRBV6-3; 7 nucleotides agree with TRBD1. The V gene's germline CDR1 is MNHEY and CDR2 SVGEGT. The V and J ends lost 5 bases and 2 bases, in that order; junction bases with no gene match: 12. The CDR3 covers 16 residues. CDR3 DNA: TGTGCCAGCAGTATAATGCCGAGGACAGGAGCCTACGAGCAGTACTTC. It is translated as CASSIMPRTGAYEQYF.

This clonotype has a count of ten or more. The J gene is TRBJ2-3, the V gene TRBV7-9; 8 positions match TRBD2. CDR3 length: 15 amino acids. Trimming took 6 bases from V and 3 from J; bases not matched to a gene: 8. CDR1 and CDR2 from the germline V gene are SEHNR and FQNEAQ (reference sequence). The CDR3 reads CASRPPGLVTDTQYF. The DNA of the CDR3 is TGTGCCAGCAGGCCTCCGGGACTAGTGACAGATACGCAGTATTTT.

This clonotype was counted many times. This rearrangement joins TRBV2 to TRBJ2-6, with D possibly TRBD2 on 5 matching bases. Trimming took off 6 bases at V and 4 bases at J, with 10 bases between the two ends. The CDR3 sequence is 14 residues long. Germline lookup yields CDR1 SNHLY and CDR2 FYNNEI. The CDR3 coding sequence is TGTGCCAGCAGCGGGGTAGCCGGGGCCAACGTCCTGACTTTC. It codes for CASSGVAGANVLTF.

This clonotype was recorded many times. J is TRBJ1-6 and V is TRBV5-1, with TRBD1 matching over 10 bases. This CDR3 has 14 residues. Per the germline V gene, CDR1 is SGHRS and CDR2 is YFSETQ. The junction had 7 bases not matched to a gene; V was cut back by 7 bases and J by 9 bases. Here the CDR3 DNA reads TGCGCCAGCGGAGCTGGGACAGGGGTTTCACCCCTCCACTTT. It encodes CASGAGTGVSPLHF.

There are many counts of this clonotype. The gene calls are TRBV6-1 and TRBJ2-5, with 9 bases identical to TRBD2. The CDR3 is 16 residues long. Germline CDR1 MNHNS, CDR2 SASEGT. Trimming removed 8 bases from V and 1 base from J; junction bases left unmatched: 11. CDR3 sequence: CASLRLSGSLQETQYF. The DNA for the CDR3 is TGTGCCAGCCTAAGACTTAGCGGGAGCCTCCAAGAGACCCAGTACTTC.

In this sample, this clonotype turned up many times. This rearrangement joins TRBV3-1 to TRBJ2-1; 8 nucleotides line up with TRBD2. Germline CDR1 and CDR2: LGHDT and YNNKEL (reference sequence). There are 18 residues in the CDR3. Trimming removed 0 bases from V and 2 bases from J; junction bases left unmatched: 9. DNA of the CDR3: TGTGCCAGCAGCCAAGATTTGGGTAGCGGGGTAACCTACAATGAGCAGTTCTTC. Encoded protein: CASSQDLGSGVTYNEQFF.

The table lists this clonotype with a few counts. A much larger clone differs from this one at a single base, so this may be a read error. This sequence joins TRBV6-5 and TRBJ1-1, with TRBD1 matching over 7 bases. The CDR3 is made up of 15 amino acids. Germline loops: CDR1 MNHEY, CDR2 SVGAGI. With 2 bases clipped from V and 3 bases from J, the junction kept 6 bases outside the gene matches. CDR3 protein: CASSYPGQDDTEAFF. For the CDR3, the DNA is TGTGCCAGCAGTTACCCCGGACAGGACGACACTGAAGCTTTCTTT.

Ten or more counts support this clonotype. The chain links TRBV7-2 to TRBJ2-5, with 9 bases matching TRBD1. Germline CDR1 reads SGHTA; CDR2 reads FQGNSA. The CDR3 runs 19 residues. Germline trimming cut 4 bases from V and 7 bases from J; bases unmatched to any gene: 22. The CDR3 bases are TGTGCCAGCAGCTCTAGACCCAACACAGGGGGCCCGGGGGCAAGGACCCAGTACTTC. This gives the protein CASSSRPNTGGPGARTQYF.

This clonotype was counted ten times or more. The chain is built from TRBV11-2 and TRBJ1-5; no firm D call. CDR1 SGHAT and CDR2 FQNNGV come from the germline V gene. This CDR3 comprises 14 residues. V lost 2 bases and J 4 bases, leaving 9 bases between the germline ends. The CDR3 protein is CASSLSVGNQPQHF. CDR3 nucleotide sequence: TGTGCCAGCAGCTTATCTGTAGGGAATCAGCCCCAGCATTTT.

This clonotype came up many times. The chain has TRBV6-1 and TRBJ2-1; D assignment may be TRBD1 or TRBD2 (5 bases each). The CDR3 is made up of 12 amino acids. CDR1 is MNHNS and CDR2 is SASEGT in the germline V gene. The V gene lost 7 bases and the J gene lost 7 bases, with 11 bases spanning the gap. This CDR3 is CASTSWGNEQFF. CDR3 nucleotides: TGTGCCAGCACCTCATGGGGGAATGAGCAGTTCTTC.

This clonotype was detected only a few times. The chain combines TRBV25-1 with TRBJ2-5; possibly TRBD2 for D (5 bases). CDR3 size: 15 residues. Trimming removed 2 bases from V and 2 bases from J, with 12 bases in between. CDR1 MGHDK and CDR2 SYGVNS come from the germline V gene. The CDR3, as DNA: TGTGCCAGCAGTGAAGGCCTAGGAGGACAAGAGACCCAGTACTTC. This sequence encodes CASSEGLGGQETQYF.

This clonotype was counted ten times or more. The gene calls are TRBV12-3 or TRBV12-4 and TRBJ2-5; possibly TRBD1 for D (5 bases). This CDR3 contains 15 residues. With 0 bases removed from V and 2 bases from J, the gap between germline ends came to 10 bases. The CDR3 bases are TGTGCCAGCAGTTTAGCGCAGGGATTTCAAGAGACCCAGTACTTC. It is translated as CASSLAQGFQETQYF.

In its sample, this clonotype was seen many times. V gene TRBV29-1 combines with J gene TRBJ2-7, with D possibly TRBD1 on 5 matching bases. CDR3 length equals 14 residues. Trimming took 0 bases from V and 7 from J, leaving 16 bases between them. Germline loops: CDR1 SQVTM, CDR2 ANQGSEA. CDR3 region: CSVEDMTVQGEQYF. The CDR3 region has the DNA TGCAGCGTTGAAGATATGACAGTTCAAGGGGAGCAGTACTTC.

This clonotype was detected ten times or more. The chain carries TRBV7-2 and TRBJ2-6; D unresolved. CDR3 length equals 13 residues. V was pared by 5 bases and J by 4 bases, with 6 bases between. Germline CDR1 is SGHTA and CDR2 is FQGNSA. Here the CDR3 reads CASSVVGANVLTF. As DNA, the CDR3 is TGTGCCAGCAGCGTGGTCGGGGCCAACGTCCTGACTTTC.

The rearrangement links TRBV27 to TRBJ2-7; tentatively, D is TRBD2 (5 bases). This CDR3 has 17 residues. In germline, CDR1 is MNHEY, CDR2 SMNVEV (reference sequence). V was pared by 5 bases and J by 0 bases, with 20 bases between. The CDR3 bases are TGTGCCAGCAGTCTCACGGTACGGGATTTCAGCTCCTACGAGCAGTACTTC. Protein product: CASSLTVRDFSSYEQYF.

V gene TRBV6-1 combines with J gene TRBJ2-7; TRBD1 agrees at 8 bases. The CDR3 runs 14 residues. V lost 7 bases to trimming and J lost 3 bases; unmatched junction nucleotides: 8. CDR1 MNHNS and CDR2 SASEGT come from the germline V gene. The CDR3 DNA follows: TGTGCCAGCAAATTGACAGGGGTAGACTACGAGCAGTACTTC. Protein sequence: CASKLTGVDYEQYF.

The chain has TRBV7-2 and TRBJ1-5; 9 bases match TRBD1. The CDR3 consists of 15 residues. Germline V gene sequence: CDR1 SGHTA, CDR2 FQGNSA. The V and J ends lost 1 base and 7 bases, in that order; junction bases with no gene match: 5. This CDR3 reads CASSLGGQGWQPQHF. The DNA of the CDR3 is TGTGCCAGCAGCTTAGGGGGACAGGGCTGGCAGCCCCAGCATTTT.

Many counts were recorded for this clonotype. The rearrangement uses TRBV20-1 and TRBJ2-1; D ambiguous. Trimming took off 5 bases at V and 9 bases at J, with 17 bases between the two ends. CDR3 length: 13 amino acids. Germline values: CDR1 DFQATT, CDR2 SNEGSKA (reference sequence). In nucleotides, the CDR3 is TGCAGTGCTTTAGTTGGCAGTCTAAGTGAGCAGTTCTTC. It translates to CSALVGSLSEQFF.

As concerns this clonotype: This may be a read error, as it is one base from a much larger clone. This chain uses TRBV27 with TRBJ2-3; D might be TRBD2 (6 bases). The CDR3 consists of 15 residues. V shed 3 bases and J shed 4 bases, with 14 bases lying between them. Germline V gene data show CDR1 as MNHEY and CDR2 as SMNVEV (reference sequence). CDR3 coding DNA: TGTGCCAGCAGTTTCAGACTATCGGGGGCAGATACGCAGTATTTT. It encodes CASSFRLSGADTQYF.

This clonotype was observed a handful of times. The CDR3: CASSLVQGRNEQYF. The CDR3 region has the DNA TGTGCCAGCAGTTTAGTGCAGGGTAGGAACGAGCAGTACTTC. The V and J genes are TRBV12-3 or TRBV12-4 and TRBJ2-7; possible D gene TRBD1, 5 bases. The CDR3 consists of 14 residues. Trimming removed 1 base from V and 5 bases from J, with 12 bases in between.

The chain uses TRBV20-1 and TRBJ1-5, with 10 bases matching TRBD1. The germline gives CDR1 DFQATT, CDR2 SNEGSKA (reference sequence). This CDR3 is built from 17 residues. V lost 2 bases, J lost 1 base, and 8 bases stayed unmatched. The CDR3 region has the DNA TGCAGTGCTAGATCGACAGGGGGCGCTTGGAGCAATCAGCCCCAGCATTTT. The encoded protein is CSARSTGGAWSNQPQHF.

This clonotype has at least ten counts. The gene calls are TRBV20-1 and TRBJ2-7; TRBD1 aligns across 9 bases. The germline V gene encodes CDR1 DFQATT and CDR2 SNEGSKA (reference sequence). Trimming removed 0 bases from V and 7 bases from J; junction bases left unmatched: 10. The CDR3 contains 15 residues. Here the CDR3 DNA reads TGCAGTGCTAGAGATAAGAGAACAGGGGGCGAGGAGCAGTACTTC. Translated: CSARDKRTGGEEQYF.

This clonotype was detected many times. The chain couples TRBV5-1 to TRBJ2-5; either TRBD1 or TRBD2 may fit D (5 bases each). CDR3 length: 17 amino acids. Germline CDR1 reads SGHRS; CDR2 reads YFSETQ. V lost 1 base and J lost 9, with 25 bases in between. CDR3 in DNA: TGCGCCAGCAGCTTGTTGGGGTCGGGACGGACGGTAGATGCCCAGTACTTC. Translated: CASSLLGSGRTVDAQYF.

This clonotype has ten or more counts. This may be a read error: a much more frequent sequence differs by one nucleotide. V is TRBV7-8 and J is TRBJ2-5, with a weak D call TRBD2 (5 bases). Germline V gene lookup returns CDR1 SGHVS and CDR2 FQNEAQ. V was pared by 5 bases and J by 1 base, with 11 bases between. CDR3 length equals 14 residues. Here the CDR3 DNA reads TGTGCCAGCAGCCACCGAGCGGTCCAAGAGACCCAGTACTTC. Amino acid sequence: CASSHRAVQETQYF.

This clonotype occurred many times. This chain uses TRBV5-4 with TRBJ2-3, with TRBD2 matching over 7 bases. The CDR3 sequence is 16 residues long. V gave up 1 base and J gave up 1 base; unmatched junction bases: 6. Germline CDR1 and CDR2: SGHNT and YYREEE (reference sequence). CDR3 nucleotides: TGTGCCAGCAGCTTGATAGGTCGGGGGGGCACAGATACGCAGTATTTT. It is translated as CASSLIGRGGTDTQYF. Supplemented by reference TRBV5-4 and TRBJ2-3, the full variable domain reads ETGVTQSPTHLIKTRGQQVTLRCSSQSGHNTVSWYQQALGQGPQFIFQYYREEENGRGNFPPRFSGLQFPNYSSELNVNALELDDSALYLCASSLIGRGGTDTQYFGPGTRLTVL.

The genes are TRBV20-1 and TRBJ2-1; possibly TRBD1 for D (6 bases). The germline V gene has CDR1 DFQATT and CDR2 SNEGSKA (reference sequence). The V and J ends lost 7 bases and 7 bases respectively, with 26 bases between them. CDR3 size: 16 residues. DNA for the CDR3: TGCAGTGTCACCGCAGGGAAGACAGGAGTTGGAAATGAGCAGTTCTTC. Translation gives CSVTAGKTGVGNEQFF.

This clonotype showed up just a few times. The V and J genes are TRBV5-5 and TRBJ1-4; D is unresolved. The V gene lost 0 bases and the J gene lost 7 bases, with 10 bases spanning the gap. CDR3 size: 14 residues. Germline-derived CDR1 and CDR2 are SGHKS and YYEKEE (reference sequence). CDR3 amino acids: CASSLEGVAEKLFF. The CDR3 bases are TGTGCCAGCAGCTTGGAAGGAGTAGCTGAAAAACTGTTTTTT.